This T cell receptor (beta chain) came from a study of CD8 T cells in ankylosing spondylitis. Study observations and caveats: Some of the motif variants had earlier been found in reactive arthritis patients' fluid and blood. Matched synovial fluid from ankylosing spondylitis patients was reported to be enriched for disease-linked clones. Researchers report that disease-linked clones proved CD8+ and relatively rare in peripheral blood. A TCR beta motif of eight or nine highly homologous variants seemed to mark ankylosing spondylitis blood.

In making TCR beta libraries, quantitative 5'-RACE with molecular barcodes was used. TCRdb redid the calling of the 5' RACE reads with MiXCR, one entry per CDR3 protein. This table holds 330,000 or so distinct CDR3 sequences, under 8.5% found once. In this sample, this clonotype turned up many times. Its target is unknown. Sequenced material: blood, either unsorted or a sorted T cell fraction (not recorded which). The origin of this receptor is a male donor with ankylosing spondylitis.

For the CDR3, the DNA is TGCAGTGGGGCCCCGGACAGGGTTAATGAGCAGTTCTTC. Protein sequence: CSGAPDRVNEQFF. V usage is TRBV20-1 and J usage is TRBJ2-1; 8 bases are a match to TRBD1. Germline assignment: CDR1 DFQATT and CDR2 SNEGSKA (reference sequence). The CDR3 extends over 13 amino acids. V trimming: 7 bases; J trimming: 7 bases; junction bases outside the gene matches: 9.